The 23 T cell receptor beta chains reported below all come from one sample, sequenced in a study of regulatory T cells in long-lasting Graves disease. TCR beta libraries were built with iRepertoire HTBI primers and Arm-PCR of CDR3 regions. TCRdb called the multiplex PCR reads again in MiXCR, with one record for every CDR3 protein. The data show around 450,000 distinct CDR3 sequences, around a fifth seen once. The time point was: persistent/refractory GD, antithyroid drugs over 5 years with positive TRAb. PBMCs provided the RNA from which the TCR library was made. Sample: peripheral blood mononuclear cells (PBMCs), taken when the disease was refractory, from a patient treated with antithyroid drugs. Receptors originate from a female donor with Graves disease.

The chain employs TRBV7-2 and TRBJ2-7; a weak D match, TRBD2 (6 bases). V lost 5 bases to trimming and J lost 6 bases, with 20 bases between them. Germline assignment: CDR1 SGHTA and CDR2 FQGNSA. The CDR3 has 15 residues. The CDR3 region is CASSHTWDSPGEQYF. The DNA of the CDR3 is TGTGCCAGCAGCCACACCTGGGACTCCCCCGGCGAGCAGTACTTC.

This clonotype showed up many times. The rearrangement joins TRBV27 to TRBJ2-5; D gene unclear. V was shortened by 5 bases and J by 1 base, with 14 bases between the two germline ends. CDR1 is MNHEY and CDR2 is SMNVEV in the germline V gene (reference sequence). The CDR3 has 15 residues. For the CDR3, the DNA is TGTGCCAGCAGTCTAACTACAGCGAGCCAAGAGACCCAGTACTTC. This sequence encodes CASSLTTASQETQYF.

This clonotype showed up just once. The V gene is TRBV5-1, the J gene TRBJ2-1, with 11 bases lining up with TRBD1. J was trimmed by 7 bases and V by 5 bases; bases with no gene match: 8. Germline CDR1 is SGHRS and CDR2 is YFSETQ. The CDR3 contains 15 residues. The CDR3 spells CASSSGQGASNEQFF. The CDR3 DNA reads TGCGCCAGCAGTTCTGGACAGGGGGCGTCTAATGAGCAGTTCTTC.

The sample holds a few counts of this clonotype. The chain employs TRBV2 and TRBJ2-3; D gene unclear. The germline V gene encodes CDR1 SNHLY and CDR2 FYNNEI. There are 14 residues in the CDR3. Trimming shortened V by 2 bases and J by 1 base, and 7 bases separated the two germline ends. CDR3: CASSESSGTDTQYF. The CDR3 coding sequence is TGTGCCAGCAGTGAATCTTCCGGCACAGATACGCAGTATTTT. The complete variable domain, with remaining parts taken from reference TRBV2 and TRBJ2-3, reads EPEVTQTPSHQVTQMGQEVILRCVPISNHLYFYWYRQILGQKVEFLVSFYNNEISEKSEIFDDQFSVERPDGSNFTLKIRSTKLEDSAMYFCASSESSGTDTQYFGPGTRLTVL.

This clonotype occurred a few times. This chain joins TRBV6-2 or TRBV6-3 and TRBJ1-1; D ambiguous. CDR1 is MNHEY, CDR2 SVGEGT, per germline. This CDR3 contains 15 residues. V was shortened by 0 bases and J by 5 bases, with 13 bases between the two germline ends. The chain's CDR3 is CASSYSGITVTEAFF. CDR3 nucleotides: TGTGCCAGCAGTTACTCCGGTATCACTGTGACTGAAGCTTTCTTT.

This clonotype showed up many times. The rearrangement uses TRBV28 and TRBJ1-2; D perhaps matches TRBD1 (6 bases). V lost 6 bases, J lost 5 bases, and 10 bases lay in between. Germline V CDR1 and CDR2: MDHEN, SYDVKM. This CDR3 is built from 12 residues. CDR3 coding DNA: TGTGCCAGCAGCCCCGGACAGTATGGCTACACCTTC. Translation: CASSPGQYGYTF.

This clonotype was detected ten times or more. The J gene is TRBJ2-7, the V gene TRBV2; 9 bases map to TRBD2. The germline CDR1 and CDR2 sequences are SNHLY and FYNNEI. V shed 3 bases and J 4 bases; nucleotides not matched to a gene: 7. The length of the CDR3 is 15 residues. CDR3 region: CASSEGTSLVYEQYF. CDR3 sequence (DNA): TGTGCCAGCAGTGAGGGGACTAGCTTGGTGTACGAGCAGTACTTC.

This sequence joins TRBV2 and TRBJ2-2, with D unclear. V dropped 0 bases and J dropped 5 bases, with 7 bases sitting between them. The length of the CDR3 is 14 residues. Looked up from germline, CDR1 is SNHLY and CDR2 is FYNNEI. The CDR3 region is CASSEALRTGELFF. In DNA form, the CDR3 reads TGTGCCAGCAGTGAAGCGCTGAGAACCGGGGAGCTGTTTTTT.

In regard to this clonotype: This probably arose from a read error, given a far larger clone one base away. The V gene is TRBV12-3 or TRBV12-4, the J gene TRBJ1-2, with D uncertain. Trimming stripped 2 bases from V and 2 bases from J, with 12 bases between. CDR3 length: 15 residues. CDR3 loop: CASSLSPRLNYGYTF. CDR3 coding DNA: TGTGCCAGCAGTTTAAGTCCCAGGTTGAACTATGGCTACACCTTC.

In its sample, this clonotype was seen a few times. The chain couples TRBV6-5 to TRBJ1-2, with D hard to call. The CDR3 contains 12 residues. V dropped 0 bases and J dropped 5 bases, with 4 bases sitting between them. The germline gives CDR1 MNHEY, CDR2 SVGAGI. CDR3 in DNA: TGTGCCAGCAGTTACTCGGAGTATGGCTACACCTTC. Its translation: CASSYSEYGYTF.

The gene calls are TRBV20-1 and TRBJ2-1; TRBD1 agrees at 12 bases. V shed 0 bases, J shed 6 bases, and the junction held 3 bases outside the gene matches. The CDR3 is 15 amino acids. Germline lookup yields CDR1 DFQATT and CDR2 SNEGSKA (reference sequence). The CDR3 region has the DNA TGCAGTGCTAGAGATTGGGACAGGGGGCGCAATGAGCAGTTCTTC. Translated, it gives CSARDWDRGRNEQFF.

This clonotype was recorded a few times. The chain employs TRBV30 and TRBJ1-5; D gene unclear. This CDR3 contains 13 residues. V was shortened by 2 bases and J by 2 bases, with 7 bases between the two germline ends. Per the germline V gene, CDR1 is GTSNPN and CDR2 is SVGIG (reference sequence). The CDR3: CAWSNARNQPQHF. Written as DNA, the CDR3 is TGTGCCTGGAGTAACGCCCGCAATCAGCCCCAGCATTTT.

The rearrangement links TRBV12-3 or TRBV12-4 to TRBJ2-5; D might be TRBD1 (5 bases). The V and J ends lost 1 base and 7 bases respectively, with 16 bases between them. This CDR3 has 15 residues. CDR3 protein: CASSLEMQGDRTQYF. CDR3 DNA: TGTGCCAGCAGTTTAGAAATGCAGGGCGATCGGACCCAGTACTTC.

This clonotype was detected only a few times. V usage is TRBV19 and J usage is TRBJ1-1; D remains ambiguous. The CDR3 totals 18 residues. Germline CDR1 LNHDA, CDR2 SQIVND (reference sequence). Trimming removed 2 bases at V and 3 bases at J, with 22 bases between. DNA for the CDR3: TGTGCCAGTAGTATATGGGCGAAGATAAAGGGCTTCCACACTGAAGCTTTCTTT. This gives the protein CASSIWAKIKGFHTEAFF.

The J gene is TRBJ1-1, the V gene TRBV10-3; the D gene is possibly TRBD1 (5 bases). V was pared by 0 bases and J by 4 bases, with 21 bases between. The CDR3 loop spans 18 amino acids. Germline V gene data show CDR1 as ENHRY and CDR2 as SYGVKD. The CDR3 is CAISESLPGSWDSTEAFF. The CDR3 nucleotides read TGTGCCATCAGTGAGTCTTTGCCGGGGTCGTGGGACTCCACTGAAGCTTTCTTT.

At least ten counts were recorded for this clonotype. The chain couples TRBV27 to TRBJ1-1, with D perhaps matching TRBD1 (5 bases). This CDR3 is 15 amino acids long. Germline V CDR1 and CDR2: MNHEY, SMNVEV (reference sequence). The V and J ends lost 4 bases and 1 base respectively, with 13 bases between them. For the CDR3, the DNA is TGTGCCAGCAGTTCCCTGACGACAGCGAACACTGAAGCTTTCTTT. Translating gives CASSSLTTANTEAFF.

This clonotype showed up just a few times. The CDR3 loop reads CASVLEGTGELFF. The CDR3 nucleotides read TGTGCTAGTGTCTTGGAGGGGACCGGGGAGCTGTTTTTT. The V and J genes are TRBV12-5 and TRBJ2-2; a weak D match, TRBD2 (6 bases). Trimming shortened V by 7 bases and J by 5 bases, and 11 bases separated the two germline ends. The length of the CDR3 is 13 residues. Germline V gene lookup returns CDR1 LGHNT and CDR2 FRNRAP.

This clonotype was found many times. DNA for the CDR3: TGTGCCAGCAGCTTAAACGAGTATTCACCCCTCCACTTT. This gives the protein CASSLNEYSPLHF. This sequence joins TRBV7-2 and TRBJ1-6; the D is unclear. V was clipped by 2 bases and J by 8 bases, with 7 bases between them. The CDR3 extends over 13 amino acids. Germline V gene sequence: CDR1 SGHTA, CDR2 FQGNSA.

This CDR3 is CASRIQGASYNEQFF. As DNA, the CDR3 is TGTGCCAGCAGGATCCAGGGGGCTTCCTACAATGAGCAGTTCTTC. The V gene is TRBV28, the J gene TRBJ2-1; the match to TRBD1 covers 8 bases. This CDR3 is 15 amino acids long. The germline V gene encodes CDR1 MDHEN and CDR2 SYDVKM. The ends lost 6 bases at V and 1 base at J; junction bases unmatched: 5.

This clonotype was recorded a few times. The chain couples TRBV6-1 to TRBJ2-5, with unresolved D. Germline V CDR1 and CDR2: MNHNS, SASEGT. CDR3 length: 12 residues. The germline V and J ends were trimmed by 7 bases and 5 bases, with 11 bases remaining between them. CDR3 in amino acids: CASTGQEETQYF. CDR3 bases: TGTGCCAGCACTGGCCAGGAGGAGACCCAGTACTTC.

This clonotype was seen a handful of times. In nucleotides, the CDR3 is TGTGCCAGCAGCCAAGATACCTCGCCAGAAAAACTGTTTTTT. This sequence encodes CASSQDTSPEKLFF. The rearrangement links TRBV3-1 to TRBJ1-4; D is unclear. Germline V gene sequence: CDR1 LGHDT, CDR2 YNNKEL (reference sequence). V lost 0 bases, J lost 8 bases, and 10 bases lay in between. The CDR3 sequence is 14 residues long.

This clonotype was counted at least ten times. V gene TRBV6-2 or TRBV6-3 combines with J gene TRBJ1-5; 7 nucleotides match TRBD1. Germline-derived CDR1 and CDR2 are MNHEY and SVGEGT. The CDR3 totals 13 residues. V gave up 3 bases and J gave up 7 bases; unmatched junction bases: 3. The CDR3 loop reads CASSYNRGQPQHF. CDR3 DNA: TGTGCCAGCAGTTATAACAGGGGACAGCCCCAGCATTTT.

CDR3 loop: CASSYGSRQGANPRLGNQPQHF. DNA for the CDR3: TGTGCCAGCAGTTACGGGAGTCGACAGGGGGCGAACCCTCGTTTGGGCAATCAGCCCCAGCATTTT. The chain carries TRBV6-5 and TRBJ1-5; 10 bases map to TRBD1. The V and J ends lost 2 bases and 2 bases, in that order; junction bases with no gene match: 21. This CDR3 contains 22 residues. From germline, CDR1 is MNHEY and CDR2 SVGAGI.